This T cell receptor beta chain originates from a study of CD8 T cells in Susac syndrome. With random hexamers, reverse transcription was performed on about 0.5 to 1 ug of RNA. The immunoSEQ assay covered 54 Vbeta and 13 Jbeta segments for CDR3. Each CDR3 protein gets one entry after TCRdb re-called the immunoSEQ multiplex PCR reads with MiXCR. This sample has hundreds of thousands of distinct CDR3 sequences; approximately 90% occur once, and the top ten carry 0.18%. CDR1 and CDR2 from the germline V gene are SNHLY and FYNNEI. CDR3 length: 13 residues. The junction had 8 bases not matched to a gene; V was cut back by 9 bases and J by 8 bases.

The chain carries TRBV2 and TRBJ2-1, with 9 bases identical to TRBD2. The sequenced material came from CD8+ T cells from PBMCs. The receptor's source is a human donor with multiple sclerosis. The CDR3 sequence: CARREGLSYEQFF. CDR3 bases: TGTGCCAGGCGGGAGGGCCTGTCGTATGAGCAGTTCTTC. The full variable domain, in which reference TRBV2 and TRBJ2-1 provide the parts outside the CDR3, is EPEVTQTPSHQVTQMGQEVILRCVPISNHLYFYWYRQILGQKVEFLVSFYNNEISEKSEIFDDQFSVERPDGSNFTLKIRSTKLEDSAMYFCARREGLSYEQFFGPGTRLTVL.